This T cell receptor (beta chain) was profiled in a study of shared clonotypes between healthy human individuals. Study-wide results and limits: Relative to memory subsets, naive subsets generally showed larger estimated richness.

Comment on this clone: Its cognate antigen is unknown.

Splitting the CD4+ cells yielded a CD45RA+ naive subset and a CD45RA-negative memory subset. In the source study's methods: ImmunoSEQ junction-only sequences lacked quality scores, so their filtering differed. TCRdb's table, derived via immunoSEQ multiplex PCR, lists solely in-frame clones and lacks some. V, J and clone size were drawn from that table, and D and trimming were deduced from the DNA. The sample has 2 million to 2.5 million clones, approximately 93% seen once; the top ten hold 0.39%. V dropped 4 bases and J dropped 1 base, with 12 bases sitting between them. The CDR3 sequence is 16 residues long. Germline V CDR1 and CDR2: SGHRS, YFSETQ.

The sequenced sample was naive CD4+ T cells from PBMCs. Sample subset: CD45RA+ positively selected. The sequence derives from a man aged 18 to 30 in good health. Some clones in this sample may be carry-over from other donors' samples. The chain has TRBV5-1 and TRBJ2-6, with D possibly being TRBD1 or TRBD2 (5 bases each). The CDR3 DNA is TGCGCCAGCAGCATGGGACCCGCATCTGGGGCCAACGTCCTGACTTTC. Translated, it gives CASSMGPASGANVLTF. The whole variable domain, remainder taken from reference TRBV5-1 and TRBJ2-6, is KAGVTQTPRYLIKTRGQQVTLSCSPISGHRSVSWYQQTPGQGLQFLFEYFSETQRNKGNFPGRFSGRQFSNSRSEMNVSTLELGDSALYLCASSMGPASGANVLTFGAGSRLTVL.